This T cell receptor (beta chain) was recovered during a study of blood T cell repertoires in COVID-19 (dated by TCRdb to between 2020 and 2021). Some background on the complete study: Collaborator samples came from the United States, Italy and Spain and covered acute and convalescent phases of COVID-19. The dataset comprised deeply sampled blood TCRbeta repertoires from subjects exposed to, actively infected with, or recovered from COVID-19. Samples came from the ongoing ImmuneRACE study (first 160 participants) plus 1,254 subjects from 6 global collaborators. The prospective study material was composed of cDNA or gDNA derived from T cells, B-cell-depleted T cells, or PBMCs. The repertoires were released in a freely available public database intended as a resource for research on the immune response to SARS-CoV-2. A de-identified subject ID, COVID-19 status, age in years and sex were almost always included in the sample metadata. HLA class I and class II types, where available, came from metadata supplied by the sample provider rather than from assay-based typing. The paper's findings and limits, for the study overall: The quantity of clinical and demographic metadata differed by source and by participant and was supplied without curation.

The immunoSEQ Assay, a bias-controlled multiplex PCR, was used to amplify TCRbeta CDR3 regions from genomic DNA. The study's processing was this. Within the assay, amplification of reference gene primers was used to estimate how many nucleated cells each sample contained. To quantify the absolute abundance of each unique TCRbeta CDR3 rearrangement, sequence reads were collapsed and filtered. Productive Simpson clonality was computed per sample as the square root of Simpson's diversity index over productive rearrangements. TCRdb limited this immuneACCESS table to in-frame rearrangements with V and J called. A share of clones is missing; checked studies link under half to unresolved V genes, and the rest is unexplained. The V and J calls and clone size were taken over from that table, and D and trimming were inferred from the DNA. Counted in this sample were under 500,000 clones; nearly 90% of them appeared once. About 2% of the sample belongs to the ten largest clones.

Enrolling through a virtual design, the prospective study's participants ranged in age from roughly 18 to 89 years and lived across about two dozen United States geographic areas. To assign participants to cohorts, the prospective study relied on clinical history that participants themselves reported in a screening survey and a study questionnaire. In the prospective study, mobile phlebotomists collected whole blood, serum and a nasopharyngeal or oropharyngeal swab from each participant. Participants in the prospective study had the option to provide additional blood draws and questionnaires over a roughly 2-month period. Before DNA extraction, prospective study blood samples were shipped either frozen or at room temperature. CDR1 and CDR2 were assigned from the germline V gene as SGHTA and FQGNSA. Germline trimming amounts to 5 bases on V and 2 bases on J, with 5 as the count of junction bases outside the gene matches. The CDR3, cysteine through phenylalanine, is 15 amino acids long. CDR3 DNA is the only sequence kept; it has 45 bases, read in frame from the first base.

Note on this clone: No cognate antigen has been identified for it. Base quality data are lacking; no much larger clone is found one base away.

Sequencing used PBMCs or T cells enriched from blood (not recorded which). The sequence was obtained from a woman between 18 and 30 years old with acute COVID-19. The chain was built from TRBV7-2 and TRBJ2-5; TRBD2 lines up with 10 middle nucleotides. The DNA is TGTGCCAGCAGCAAAGCGGGGGGGCGGCAAGAGACCCAGTACTTC. It is translated as CASSKAGGRQETQYF.